This T cell receptor beta chain comes out of a study of cytomegalovirus exposure and HLA in healthy donors. Study-wide results and caveats: Certain indistinguishable V segments, among them TRBV6-2 and TRBV6-3, were excluded. Rare TCR sequences dominated, though some public TCRs recurred in many donors.

This PCR relied on a set of 60 Vbeta primers and 13 Jbeta primers. The protocol was immunoSEQ multiplex PCR, while the TCRdb copy is restricted to in-frame clones and leaves out a portion. The sample has about 130,000 clones, about four fifths seen once. The CDR3 length is 15 residues. CDR1 is SGHDT, CDR2 YYEEEE, per germline. The V end was cut by 1 base, the J end by 4 bases, with 12 bases between. A remark on this clone: What it binds is not known.

The rearrangement links TRBV5-6 to TRBJ1-3; possibly TRBD1 for D (5 bases). This clonotype originated in a man aged 25 to 40 in good health. Sequencing was done on a sample of PBMCs. CDR3 DNA sequence: TGTGCCAGCAGCTTGTTCGGGGGTTCAGGAAACACCATATATTTT. Protein: CASSLFGGSGNTIYF.